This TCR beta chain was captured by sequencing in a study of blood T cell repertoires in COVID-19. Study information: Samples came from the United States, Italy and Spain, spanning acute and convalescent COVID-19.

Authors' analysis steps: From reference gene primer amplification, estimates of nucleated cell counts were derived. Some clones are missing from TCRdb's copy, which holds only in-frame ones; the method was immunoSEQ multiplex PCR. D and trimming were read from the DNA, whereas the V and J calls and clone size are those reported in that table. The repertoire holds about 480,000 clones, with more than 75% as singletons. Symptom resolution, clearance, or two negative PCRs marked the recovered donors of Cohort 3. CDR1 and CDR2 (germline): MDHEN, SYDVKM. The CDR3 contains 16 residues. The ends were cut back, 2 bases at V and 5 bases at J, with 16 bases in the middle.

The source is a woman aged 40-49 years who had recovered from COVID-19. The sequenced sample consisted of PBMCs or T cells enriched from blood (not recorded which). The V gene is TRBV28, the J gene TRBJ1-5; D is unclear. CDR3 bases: TGTGCCAGCAGTTTAGGGAGGGTGGTACGGGATCAGCCCCAGCATTTT. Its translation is CASSLGRVVRDQPQHF. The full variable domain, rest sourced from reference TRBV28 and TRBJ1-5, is DVKVTQSSRYLVKRTGEKVFLECVQDMDHENMFWYRQDPGLGLRLIYFSYDVKMKEKGDIPEGYSVSREKKERFSLILESASTNQTSMYLCASSLGRVVRDQPQHFGDGTRLSIL.